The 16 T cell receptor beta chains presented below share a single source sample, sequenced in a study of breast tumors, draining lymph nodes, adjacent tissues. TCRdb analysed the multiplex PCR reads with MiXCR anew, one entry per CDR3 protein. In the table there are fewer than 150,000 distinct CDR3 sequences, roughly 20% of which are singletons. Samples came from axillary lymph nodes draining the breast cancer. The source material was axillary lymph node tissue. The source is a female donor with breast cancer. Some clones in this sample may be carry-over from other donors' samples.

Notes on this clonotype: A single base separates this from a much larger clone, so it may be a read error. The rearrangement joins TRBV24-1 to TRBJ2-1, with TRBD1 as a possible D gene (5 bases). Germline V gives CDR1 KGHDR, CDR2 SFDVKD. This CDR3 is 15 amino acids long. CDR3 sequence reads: CATSDPDRDYNEQSF. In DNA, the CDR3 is TGTGCCACCAGTGATCCCGACAGAGATTACAATGAGCAGTCCTTC.

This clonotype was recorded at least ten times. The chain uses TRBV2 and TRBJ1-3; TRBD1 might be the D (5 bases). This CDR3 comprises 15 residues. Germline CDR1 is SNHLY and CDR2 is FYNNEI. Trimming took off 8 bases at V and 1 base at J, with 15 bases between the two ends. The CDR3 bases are TGTGCCAGCGGCCGGGACGGCCAATCTGGAAACACCATATATTTT. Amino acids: CASGRDGQSGNTIYF.

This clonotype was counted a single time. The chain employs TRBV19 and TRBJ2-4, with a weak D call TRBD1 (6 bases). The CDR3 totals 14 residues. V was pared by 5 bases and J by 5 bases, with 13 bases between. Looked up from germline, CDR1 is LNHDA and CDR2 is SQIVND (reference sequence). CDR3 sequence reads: CASSLGQQENIQYF. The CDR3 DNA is TGTGCCAGTAGTCTAGGACAGCAAGAAAACATTCAGTACTTC.

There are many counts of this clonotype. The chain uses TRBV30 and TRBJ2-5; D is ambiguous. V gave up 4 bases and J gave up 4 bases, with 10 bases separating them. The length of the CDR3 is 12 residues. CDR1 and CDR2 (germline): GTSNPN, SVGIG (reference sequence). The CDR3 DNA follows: TGTGCCTGGAATGTTGCAGGAGAGACCCAGTACTTC. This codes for CAWNVAGETQYF.

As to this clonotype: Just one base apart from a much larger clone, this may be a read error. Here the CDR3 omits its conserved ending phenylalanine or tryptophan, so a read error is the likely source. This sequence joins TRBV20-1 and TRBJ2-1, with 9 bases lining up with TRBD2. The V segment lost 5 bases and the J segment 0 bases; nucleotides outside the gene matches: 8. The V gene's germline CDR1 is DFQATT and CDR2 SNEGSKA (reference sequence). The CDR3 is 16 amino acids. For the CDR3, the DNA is TGCAGTGCTTCCCAAGCGGGAGGTGCCTCCTACAATGAGCAGTTCCTC. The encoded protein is CSASQAGGASYNEQFL.

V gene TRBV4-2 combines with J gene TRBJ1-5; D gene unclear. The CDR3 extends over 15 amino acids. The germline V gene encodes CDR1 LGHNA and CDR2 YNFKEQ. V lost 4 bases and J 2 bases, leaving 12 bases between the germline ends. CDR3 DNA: TGTGCCAGCAGCCTGGGTGTAGCGGGCAATCAGCCCCAGCATTTT. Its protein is CASSLGVAGNQPQHF.

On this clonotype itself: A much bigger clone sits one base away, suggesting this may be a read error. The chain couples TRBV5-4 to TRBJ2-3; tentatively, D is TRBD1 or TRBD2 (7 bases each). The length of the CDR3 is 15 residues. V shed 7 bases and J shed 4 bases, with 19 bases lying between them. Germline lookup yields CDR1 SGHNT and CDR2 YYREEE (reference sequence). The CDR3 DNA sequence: TGTGCCAGCGCCAGGGGGGGGCCTAGCTCAGATACGCAGTATTTT. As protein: CASARGGPSSDTQYF.

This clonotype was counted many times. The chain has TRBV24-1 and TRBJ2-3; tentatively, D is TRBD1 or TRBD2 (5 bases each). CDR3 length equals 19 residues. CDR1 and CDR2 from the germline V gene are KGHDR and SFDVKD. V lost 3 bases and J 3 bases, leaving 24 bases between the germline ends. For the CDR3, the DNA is TGTGCCACCAGTGATCCCGGACTCCACAGAGGGGCCCCTACAGATACGCAGTATTTT. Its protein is CATSDPGLHRGAPTDTQYF.

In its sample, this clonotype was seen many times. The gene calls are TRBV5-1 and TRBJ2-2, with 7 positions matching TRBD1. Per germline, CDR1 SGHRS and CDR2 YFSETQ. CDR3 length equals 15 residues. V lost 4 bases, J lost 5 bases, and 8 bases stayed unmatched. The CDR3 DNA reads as TGCGCCAGCAGCCCTCGACAGGGTGGGACCGGGGAGCTGTTTTTT. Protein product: CASSPRQGGTGELFF.

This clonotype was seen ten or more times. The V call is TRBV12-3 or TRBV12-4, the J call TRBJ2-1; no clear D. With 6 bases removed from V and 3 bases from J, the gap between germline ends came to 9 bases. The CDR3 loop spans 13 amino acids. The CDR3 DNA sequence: TGTGCCAGCAGCCTTTGGAGCTACAATGAGCAGTTCTTC. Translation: CASSLWSYNEQFF.

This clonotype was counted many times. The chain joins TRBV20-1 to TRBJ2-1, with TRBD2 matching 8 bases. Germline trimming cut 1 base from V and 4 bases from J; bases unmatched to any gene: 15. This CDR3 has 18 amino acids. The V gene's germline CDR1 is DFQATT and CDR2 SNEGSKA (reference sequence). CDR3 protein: CSARVSQRESGSYNEQFF. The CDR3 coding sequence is TGCAGTGCTAGAGTCTCTCAGCGGGAGTCTGGGAGTTACAATGAGCAGTTCTTC.

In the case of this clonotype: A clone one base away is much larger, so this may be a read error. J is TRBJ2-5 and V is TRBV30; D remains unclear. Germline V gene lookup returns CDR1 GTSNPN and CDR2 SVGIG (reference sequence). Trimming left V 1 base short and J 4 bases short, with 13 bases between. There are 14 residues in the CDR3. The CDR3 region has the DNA TGTGCCTGGAGTGGTATGCCCTACCGAGAGACCCAGTACTTC. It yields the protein CAWSGMPYRETQYF.

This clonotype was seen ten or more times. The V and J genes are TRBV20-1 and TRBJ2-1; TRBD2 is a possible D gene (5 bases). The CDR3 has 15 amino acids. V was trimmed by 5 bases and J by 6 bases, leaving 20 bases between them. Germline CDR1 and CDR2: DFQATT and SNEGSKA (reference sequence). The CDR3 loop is CSAPKEGAAGNEQFF. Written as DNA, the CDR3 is TGCAGTGCTCCCAAGGAAGGCGCGGCGGGCAATGAGCAGTTCTTC.

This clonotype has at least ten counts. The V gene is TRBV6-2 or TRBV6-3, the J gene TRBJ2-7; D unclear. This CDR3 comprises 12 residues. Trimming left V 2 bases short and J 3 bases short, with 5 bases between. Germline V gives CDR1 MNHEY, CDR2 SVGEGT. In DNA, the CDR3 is TGTGCCAGCAGTTACAATAGCTACGAGCAGTACTTC. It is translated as CASSYNSYEQYF.

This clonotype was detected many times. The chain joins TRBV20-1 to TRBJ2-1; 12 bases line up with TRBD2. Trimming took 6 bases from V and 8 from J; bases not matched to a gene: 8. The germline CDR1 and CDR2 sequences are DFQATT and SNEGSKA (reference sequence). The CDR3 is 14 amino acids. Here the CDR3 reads CSAPLAGGDDEQFF. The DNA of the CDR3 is TGCAGTGCCCCACTAGCGGGAGGCGATGATGAGCAGTTCTTC.

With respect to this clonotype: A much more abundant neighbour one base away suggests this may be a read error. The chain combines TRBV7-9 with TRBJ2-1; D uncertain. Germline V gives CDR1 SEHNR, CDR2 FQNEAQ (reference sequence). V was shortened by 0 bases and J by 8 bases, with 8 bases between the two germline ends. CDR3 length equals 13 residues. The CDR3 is CASSLALKDEQFF. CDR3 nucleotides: TGTGCCAGCAGCTTAGCACTAAAGGATGAGCAGTTCTTC.